This TCR beta chain was captured in a study of T cell responses to AZD1222 COVID-19 vaccine. Whole-study results and caveats: Vaccine-associated CD4 TCRs ranged over spike, dominating at 160-218 and 743-854. Unmutated variant regions are reportedly the target of nearly half of TCRs that are spike-specific. Spike-specific TCR depth and breadth grew after two AZD1222 doses. Clonal diversity was possibly underestimated, and white British individuals and females predominated among donors.

Germline assignment: CDR1 MNHEY and CDR2 SMNVEV (reference sequence). The CDR3 loop spans 13 amino acids. Trimming cost V 7 bases and J 3 bases, with 13 bases left between them. Data came from immunoSEQ multiplex PCR; TCRdb stores just in-frame clones and leaves some out. The table lists some 63,000 clones, roughly 89% of them singletons. Comment on this clone: Its antigen remains unknown.

The chain is built from TRBV27 and TRBJ2-7; no definite D call. The receptor was isolated from an adult who received the AZD1222 COVID-19 vaccine. This specimen consisted of peripheral blood, obtained 28 days after the second AZD1222 dose. The CDR3 sequence is CASIRPTLYEQYF. CDR3 nucleotides: TGTGCCAGCATCAGACCCACGCTCTACGAGCAGTACTTC.